This T cell receptor (beta chain) was identified in a study of OX40 agonist ivuxolimab in advanced cancers. Germline V CDR1 and CDR2: SGHNT, YYREEE (reference sequence). The CDR3 sequence is 12 residues long. V lost 4 bases, J lost 2 bases, and 7 bases lay in between. Sequenced by immunoSEQ multiplex PCR; TCRdb stores in-frame clones only, minus some. The data show roughly 74,000 clones, roughly 83% seen once. This receptor was obtained from an adult with an advanced solid tumor such as melanoma, head and neck, liver or kidney cancer. The sequenced sample was CD4+ or CD8+ T cells sorted from blood, obtained in a trial of the OX40 agonist ivuxolimab. This chain joins TRBV5-4 and TRBJ2-7; D call uncertain. In DNA form, the CDR3 reads TGTGCCAGCAGCCGTCCCCCCTACGAGCAGTACTTC. Its translation is CASSRPPYEQYF.